These 4 T cell receptor beta chains came from one sample sequenced in a study of blood T cell repertoires in COVID-19. Using immunoSEQ multiplex PCR, the repertoire was profiled, and TCRdb retains in-frame clones only, with some absent. The sample yields 650,000 to 800,000 clones, 75% to 90% seen once. Source material: peripheral blood. The receptors derive from a woman aged 18 to 35 with acute or convalescent COVID-19.

Here the CDR3 DNA reads TGCGCCAGCAGCAAGACTAGCGGGACTTCCTACGAGCAGTACTTC. Translated, it gives CASSKTSGTSYEQYF. The chain carries TRBV5-1 and TRBJ2-7, with 11 bases lining up with TRBD2. Germline V gives CDR1 SGHRS, CDR2 YFSETQ. V was clipped by 4 bases and J by 1 base; unmatched bases: 4. The CDR3 runs 15 residues. The entire variable domain, with the rest obtained from reference TRBV5-1 and TRBJ2-7, is as follows: KAGVTQTPRYLIKTRGQQVTLSCSPISGHRSVSWYQQTPGQGLQFLFEYFSETQRNKGNFPGRFSGRQFSNSRSEMNVSTLELGDSALYLCASSKTSGTSYEQYFGPGTRLTVT.

This rearrangement joins TRBV5-5 to TRBJ1-2; 7 nucleotides line up with TRBD1. Germline V lookup: CDR1 SGHKS, CDR2 YYEKEE (reference sequence). With 6 bases clipped from V and 5 bases from J, the junction kept 19 bases outside the gene matches. This CDR3 is 17 amino acids long. The CDR3: CASIIKPGTVFDYGYTF. CDR3 sequence (DNA): TGTGCCAGCATTATCAAGCCTGGGACAGTATTCGATTATGGCTACACCTTC.

This chain uses TRBV30 with TRBJ1-5, with 7 bases that match TRBD1. Germline-derived CDR1 and CDR2 are GTSNPN and SVGIG (reference sequence). V was clipped by 0 bases and J by 2 bases; unmatched bases: 10. The CDR3 runs 17 residues. For the CDR3, the DNA is TGTGCCTGGAGTGTAAAGGGGGCCGGCAGTGGCAATCAGCCCCAGCATTTT. Residues: CAWSVKGAGSGNQPQHF.

The V call is TRBV3-1 (or the pseudogene TRBV3-2), the J call TRBJ2-7; D not certain. The length of the CDR3 is 17 residues. CDR1 is LGHDT and CDR2 is YNNKEL in the germline V gene (reference sequence). The V and J ends lost 1 base and 1 base respectively, with 17 bases between them. The CDR3 DNA follows: TGTGCCAGCAGCCAAGTTCCTCCAGGCGATAAGTCCTACGAGCAGTACTTC. Translating it yields CASSQVPPGDKSYEQYF.